Below, 21 T cell receptor beta chains from the same sample are listed, as sequenced in a study of OX40 agonist ivuxolimab in advanced cancers. Generated by immunoSEQ multiplex PCR, the TCRdb table keeps only in-frame clones and is missing some. This sample has roughly 70,000 clones, with approximately 78% found just once. Sequencing was performed on CD4+ or CD8+ T cells sorted from blood, taken in a trial of the OX40 agonist ivuxolimab. These receptors were obtained from an adult with an advanced solid tumor such as melanoma, head and neck, liver or kidney cancer.

For the CDR3, the DNA is TGTGCCAGCAGCTTAGGAGGGGGGTCCCCCCACAATCAGCCCCAGCATTTT. This encodes CASSLGGGSPHNQPQHF. This chain connects TRBV7-8 to TRBJ1-5, with D possibly being TRBD1 (6 bases). V was cut by 1 base and J by 3 bases, with 16 bases left in between. There are 17 residues in the CDR3. CDR1 is SGHVS and CDR2 is FQNEAQ in the germline V gene.

The rearrangement joins TRBV7-2 to TRBJ2-1; maybe TRBD2 (6 bases). Germline CDR1 and CDR2: SGHTA and FQGNSA. V was clipped by 1 base and J by 7 bases, with 17 bases between them. The CDR3 runs 16 residues. The CDR3 nucleotides are TGTGCCAGCAGCTTAGGGGCGGGACGGGATTGGAATGAGCAGTTCTTC. Its translation: CASSLGAGRDWNEQFF. Combining the CDR3 with reference TRBV7-2 and TRBJ2-1 gives the whole variable domain GAGVSQSPSNKVTEKGKDVELRCDPISGHTALYWYRQSLGQGLEFLIYFQGNSAPDKSGLPSDRFSAERTGGSVSTLTIQRTQQEDSAVYLCASSLGAGRDWNEQFFGPGTRLTVL.

The J gene is TRBJ2-2, the V gene TRBV27, with TRBD1 matching over 9 bases. V dropped 3 bases and J dropped 5; count of bases not matched to a gene: 7. Germline V lookup: CDR1 MNHEY, CDR2 SMNVEV (reference sequence). The length of the CDR3 is 16 residues. The CDR3 protein is CASSFRDRARTGELFF. The CDR3 nucleotides read TGTGCCAGCAGTTTTAGGGACAGGGCTCGAACCGGGGAGCTGTTTTTT.

The V and J genes are TRBV10-3 and TRBJ1-6; 7 positions agree with TRBD1. V shed 10 bases, J shed 10 bases, and the junction held 10 bases outside the gene matches. The CDR3 is made up of 13 amino acids. Germline V gives CDR1 ENHRY, CDR2 SYGVKD. In nucleotides, the CDR3 is TGTGCCACCACAGGGGTCCCTGGGTCACCCCTCCACTTT. Translated, it gives CATTGVPGSPLHF.

In the case of this clone: One end of the junction fails to match germline, which may point to a read error. The rearrangement uses TRBV28 and TRBJ1-1; possibly TRBD1 for D (6 bases). Germline V lookup: CDR1 MDHEN, CDR2 SYDVKM. The CDR3 runs 14 residues. The CDR3 spells CAGRPQGYISEAFF. The CDR3 bases are TGTGCCGGCAGACCACAGGGTTACATCTCTGAAGCTTTCTTT.

The chain has TRBV6-5 and TRBJ2-3, with D perhaps assigned TRBD1 or TRBD2 (5 bases each). V dropped 1 base and J dropped 4 bases, with 15 bases sitting between them. The length of the CDR3 is 16 residues. CDR1 MNHEY and CDR2 SVGAGI come from the germline V gene. The CDR3 bases are TGTGCCAGCAGTTACTTCCCCGGGGTGGGGGCAGATACGCAGTATTTT. This gives the protein CASSYFPGVGADTQYF.

J is TRBJ1-1 and V is TRBV18, with a possible D match to TRBD1 (5 bases). Per the germline V gene, CDR1 is KGHSH and CDR2 is LQKENI. The CDR3 runs to 14 residues. The V and J ends lost 5 bases and 1 base respectively, with 11 bases between them. In DNA, the CDR3 is TGTGCCAGCTCAAACCGGGGCTCGAACACTGAAGCTTTCTTT. Translating gives CASSNRGSNTEAFF. The whole variable domain, filled in from reference TRBV18 and TRBJ1-1, reads NAGVMQNPRHLVRRRGQEARLRCSPMKGHSHVYWYRQLPEEGLKFMVYLQKENIIDESGMPKERFSAEFPKEGPSILRIQQVVRGDSAAYFCASSNRGSNTEAFFGQGTRLTVV.

This chain links TRBV18 with TRBJ1-2; a possible D gene is TRBD1 (5 bases). V was cut by 3 bases and J by 0 bases, with 11 bases left in between. Germline V gene data show CDR1 as KGHSH and CDR2 as LQKENI. This CDR3 is 15 amino acids long. CDR3 DNA sequence: TGTGCCAGCTCACCTGGACACCCACCTAACTATGGCTACACCTTC. Its translation is CASSPGHPPNYGYTF.

The chain has TRBV28 and TRBJ1-4; possible D gene TRBD1, 5 bases. V lost 5 bases to trimming and J lost 8 bases, with 21 bases between them. The CDR3 has 16 amino acids. Per germline, CDR1 MDHEN and CDR2 SYDVKM. The CDR3 coding sequence is TGTGCCAGCAGTGTGATCACCGGAGGGGTAGGCGAAAAACTGTTTTTT. Translating gives CASSVITGGVGEKLFF.

The chain recombines TRBV28 with TRBJ2-7; D possibly uses TRBD1 or TRBD2 (5 bases each). The CDR3 has 12 residues. Germline values: CDR1 MDHEN, CDR2 SYDVKM. Trimming stripped 1 base from V and 6 bases from J, with 7 bases between. The CDR3 bases are TGTGCCAGCAGTTTATCGGGGCGCGAGCAGTACTTC. Residues: CASSLSGREQYF.

The chain has TRBV4-3 and TRBJ2-5, with a possible D match to TRBD1 (6 bases). The J call could be wrong; TRBJ2-7 is a better fit for the DNA end. CDR1 is LGHNA and CDR2 is YSLEER in the germline V gene. The CDR3 is made up of 15 amino acids. The CDR3 loop is CASSQLPGDTYEQYF. The CDR3 DNA follows: TGCGCCAGCAGCCAACTGCCAGGGGATACCTACGAGCAGTACTTC.

The chain carries TRBV14 and TRBJ2-3; TRBD1 aligns across 7 bases. The CDR3 length is 16 residues. CDR1 and CDR2 (germline): SGHDN, FVKESK. With 0 bases clipped from V and 1 base from J, the junction kept 4 bases outside the gene matches. The CDR3 loop is CASSQDGGQGTDTQYF. The CDR3 nucleotides are TGTGCCAGCAGCCAAGATGGCGGACAGGGCACAGATACGCAGTATTTT.

This chain connects TRBV18 to TRBJ1-4; 10 bases line up with TRBD1. The V gene end was trimmed by 6 bases and the J gene end by 5 bases; junction bases not matched to a gene: 6. The CDR3 runs 15 residues. Germline CDR1 reads KGHSH; CDR2 reads LQKENI. The CDR3 sequence is CASSPRGQGNEKLFF. The DNA of the CDR3 is TGTGCCAGCTCGCCTAGGGGACAGGGGAATGAAAAACTGTTTTTT.

The gene calls are TRBV9 and TRBJ2-6, with D unresolved. With 4 bases removed from V and 0 bases from J, the gap between germline ends came to 8 bases. Germline loops: CDR1 SGDLS, CDR2 YYNGEE. This CDR3 spans 15 amino acids. CDR3 amino acids: CASSLVPSGANVLTF. CDR3 bases: TGTGCCAGCAGCCTTGTCCCCTCTGGGGCCAACGTCCTGACTTTC.

CDR3 sequence reads: CASSLDSVAYGYTF. DNA for the CDR3: TGTGCCAGCTCACTGGACAGCGTCGCCTATGGCTACACCTTC. The chain couples TRBV18 to TRBJ1-2; weak D call: TRBD1 (6 bases). CDR3 size: 14 residues. V lost 4 bases and J lost 4, with 13 bases in between. CDR1 and CDR2 (germline): KGHSH, LQKENI.

V is TRBV7-9 and J is TRBJ2-1; 8 bases map to TRBD2. V trimming: 3 bases; J trimming: 4 bases; junction bases outside the gene matches: 5. Germline CDR1 and CDR2: SEHNR and FQNEAQ (reference sequence). CDR3 length: 15 amino acids. CDR3 sequence reads: CASSFTSGLYNEQFF. For the CDR3, the DNA is TGTGCCAGCAGCTTCACTAGCGGTTTATACAATGAGCAGTTCTTC.

The V call is TRBV5-5, the J call TRBJ2-7; D may be TRBD1 (5 bases). The CDR3 runs 13 residues. Per germline, CDR1 SGHKS and CDR2 YYEKEE (reference sequence). V was pared by 3 bases and J by 6 bases, with 13 bases between. The chain's CDR3 is CASSWGLGSEQYV. As DNA, the CDR3 is TGTGCCAGCAGCTGGGGCTTAGGGTCCGAGCAGTACGTC.

This chain connects TRBV9 to TRBJ2-1, with a tentative D call TRBD2 (5 bases). The CDR3 spans 13 residues. Germline V gene data show CDR1 as SGDLS and CDR2 as YYNGEE. Trimming cost V 2 bases and J 5 bases, with 8 bases left between them. CDR3 sequence reads: CASSVRADNEQFF. CDR3 DNA sequence: TGTGCCAGCAGCGTGAGAGCGGACAATGAGCAGTTCTTC.

This clone appeared once. The chain employs TRBV6-5 and TRBJ2-7; D is unresolved. Germline lookup yields CDR1 MNHEY and CDR2 SVGAGI. Trimming pared 4 bases from V and 6 bases from J, leaving 10 bases between. The CDR3 sequence is 12 residues long. The CDR3 sequence is CASSSLVGEQYF. Here the CDR3 DNA reads TGTGCCAGCAGTTCCTTAGTCGGCGAGCAGTACTTC.

This clone showed up just once. The rearrangement links TRBV6-6 to TRBJ2-1, with unresolved D. This CDR3 spans 14 amino acids. Germline lookup yields CDR1 MNHNY and CDR2 SVGAGI (reference sequence). With 3 bases removed from V and 5 bases from J, the gap between germline ends came to 11 bases. CDR3 residues: CASSYPGLNNEQFF. The DNA of the CDR3 is TGTGCCAGCAGTTATCCCGGGCTAAACAATGAGCAGTTCTTC.

This rearrangement joins TRBV10-1 to TRBJ1-6; D possibly corresponds to TRBD1 (6 bases). Germline V gene sequence: CDR1 WNHNN, CDR2 SYGVQD (reference sequence). The germline V and J ends were trimmed by 4 bases and 7 bases, with 14 bases remaining between them. The CDR3 contains 15 residues. The CDR3 DNA reads TGCGCCAGCAGTGCGGGCAGGGGTAGCAATTCACCCCTCCACTTT. Encoded protein: CASSAGRGSNSPLHF.